These 10 T cell receptor beta chains came from one sample sequenced in a study of identical twins. TCRdb passed the 5' RACE reads through MiXCR, listing each CDR3 protein once. The data contain some 230,000 distinct CDR3 sequences, 6% to 7% of them singletons. These data also featured in a second study, about T cells expressing NK-cell markers.

The specimen sequenced was CD8+ T cells sorted from blood. The receptors here all came from a woman between 18 and 29 years old in good health.

V is TRBV27 and J is TRBJ2-1, with 12 bases identical to TRBD2. V shed 4 bases, J shed 0 bases, and the junction held 7 bases outside the gene matches. The CDR3 contains 18 residues. Germline CDR1 and CDR2: MNHEY and SMNVEV (reference sequence). CDR3 in amino acids: CASSSGTSGFSSYNEQFF. The DNA of the CDR3 is TGTGCCAGCAGTTCCGGGACTAGCGGGTTTAGCTCCTACAATGAGCAGTTCTTC.

To note about this clonotype: One end of the junction fails to match germline, which may point to a read error. This chain connects TRBV20-1 to TRBJ2-2; possibly TRBD2 for D (6 bases). Germline CDR1 DFQATT, CDR2 SNEGSKA (reference sequence). The CDR3 spans 16 residues. This CDR3 reads CCAAPYGGVPPGELFF. CDR3 nucleotide sequence: TGCTGTGCCGCCCCTTACGGGGGAGTTCCCCCCGGGGAGCTGTTTTTT.

This clonotype showed up just a few times. The gene calls are TRBV11-3 and TRBJ1-3, with a tentative D call TRBD1 (5 bases). The V end lost 2 bases, the J end lost 1 base, and 9 bases lay between the germline ends. Germline V gene lookup returns CDR1 SGHNT and CDR2 YENEEA. The CDR3 length is 15 residues. The CDR3 protein is CASSLPTVSGNTIYF. The CDR3 nucleotides are TGTGCCAGCAGCTTACCGACAGTATCTGGAAACACCATATATTTT.

The chain links TRBV7-9 to TRBJ2-5; no firm D call. The CDR3 is 14 residues long. V lost 1 base and J lost 0, with 6 bases in between. Germline assignment: CDR1 SEHNR and CDR2 FQNEAQ (reference sequence). CDR3 DNA sequence: TGTGCCAGCAGCTTAGGATGGAACCAAGAGACCCAGTACTTC. It specifies CASSLGWNQETQYF.

The chain employs TRBV6-2 or TRBV6-3 and TRBJ2-3; D gene unclear. V gave up 1 base and J gave up 6 bases, with 5 bases separating them. There are 12 residues in the CDR3. In germline, CDR1 is MNHEY, CDR2 SVGEGT. The CDR3 sequence: CASSYLLDTQYF. The CDR3 nucleotides read TGTGCCAGCAGTTACTTGCTCGATACGCAGTATTTT.

In this sample, this clonotype turned up many times. This chain joins TRBV9 and TRBJ1-1, with a possible D match to TRBD1 (6 bases). V lost 3 bases and J lost 8, with 14 bases in between. The CDR3 has 13 amino acids. CDR1 and CDR2 (germline): SGDLS, YYNGEE. The DNA of the CDR3 is TGTGCCAGCAGCGCGGGACATCACTCAGAAGCTTTCTTT. As protein: CASSAGHHSEAFF.

V usage is TRBV14 and J usage is TRBJ1-2; TRBD1 agrees at 8 bases. Germline-derived CDR1 and CDR2 are SGHDN and FVKESK. Trimming removed 7 bases from V and 4 bases from J; junction bases left unmatched: 14. The CDR3 spans 16 residues. DNA for the CDR3: TGTGCCAGCACCCAGACAAGACAGGGGAGTGTCTATGGCTACACCTTC. The encoded protein is CASTQTRQGSVYGYTF.

This clonotype has only a few counts. The chain joins TRBV5-8 to TRBJ2-5; a possible D gene is TRBD2 (5 bases). V shed 2 bases and J shed 5 bases, with 19 bases lying between them. Looked up from germline, CDR1 is SGHTS and CDR2 is YDEGEE. This CDR3 contains 16 residues. This CDR3 is CASSFFSAGDRETQYF. CDR3 in DNA: TGTGCCAGCAGCTTCTTTTCGGCCGGGGATAGGGAGACCCAGTACTTC.

This clonotype was seen repeatedly, ten times or more. This chain links TRBV5-1 with TRBJ2-3, with D maybe TRBD2 (7 bases). The V gene lost 7 bases and the J gene lost 4 bases, with 22 bases spanning the gap. The germline CDR1 and CDR2 sequences are SGHRS and YFSETQ. The CDR3 is 16 residues long. DNA of the CDR3: TGCGCCAGCGGGCCGCCGCGGGGGCCGGGGCCAGATACGCAGTATTTT. This gives the protein CASGPPRGPGPDTQYF.

This clonotype was picked up a small number of times. This chain uses TRBV2 with TRBJ2-1; 9 nucleotides agree with TRBD1. There are 14 residues in the CDR3. Germline CDR1 SNHLY, CDR2 FYNNEI. The ends lost 9 bases at V and 1 base at J; junction bases unmatched: 4. The CDR3 region is CARTGTGSYNEQFF. The DNA for the CDR3 is TGTGCCAGGACCGGGACAGGGTCCTACAATGAGCAGTTCTTC. Full variable domain (outside the CDR3, taken from reference TRBV2 and TRBJ2-1): EPEVTQTPSHQVTQMGQEVILRCVPISNHLYFYWYRQILGQKVEFLVSFYNNEISEKSEIFDDQFSVERPDGSNFTLKIRSTKLEDSAMYFCARTGTGSYNEQFFGPGTRLTVL.